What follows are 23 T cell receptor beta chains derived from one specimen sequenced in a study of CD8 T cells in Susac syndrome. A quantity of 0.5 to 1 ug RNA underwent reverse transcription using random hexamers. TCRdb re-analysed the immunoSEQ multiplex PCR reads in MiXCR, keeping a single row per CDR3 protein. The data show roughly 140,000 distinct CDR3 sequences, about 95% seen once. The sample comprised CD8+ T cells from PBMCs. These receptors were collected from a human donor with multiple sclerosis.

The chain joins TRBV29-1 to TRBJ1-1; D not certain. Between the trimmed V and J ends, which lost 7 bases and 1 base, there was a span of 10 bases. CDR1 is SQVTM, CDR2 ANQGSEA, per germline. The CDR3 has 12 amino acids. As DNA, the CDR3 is TGCAGCGGAACCATTGGGAACACTGAAGCTTTCTTT. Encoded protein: CSGTIGNTEAFF. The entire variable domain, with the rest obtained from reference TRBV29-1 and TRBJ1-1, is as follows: SAVISQKPSRDICQRGTSLTIQCQVDSQVTMMFWYRQQPGQSLTLIATANQGSEATYESGFVIDKFPISRPNLTFSTLTVSNMSPEDSSIYLCSGTIGNTEAFFGQGTRLTVV.

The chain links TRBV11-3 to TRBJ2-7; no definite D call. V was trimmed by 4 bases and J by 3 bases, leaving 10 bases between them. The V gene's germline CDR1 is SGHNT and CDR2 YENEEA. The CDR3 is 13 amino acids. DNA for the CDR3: TGTGCCAGCAGCTCTGCAGCAGGCTACGAGCAGTACTTC. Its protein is CASSSAAGYEQYF.

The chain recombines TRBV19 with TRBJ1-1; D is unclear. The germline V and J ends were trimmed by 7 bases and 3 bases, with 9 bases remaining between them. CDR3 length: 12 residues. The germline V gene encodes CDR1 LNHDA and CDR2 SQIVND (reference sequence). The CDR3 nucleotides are TGTGCCAGTAAGGCGGAAGACACTGAAGCTTTCTTT. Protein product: CASKAEDTEAFF.

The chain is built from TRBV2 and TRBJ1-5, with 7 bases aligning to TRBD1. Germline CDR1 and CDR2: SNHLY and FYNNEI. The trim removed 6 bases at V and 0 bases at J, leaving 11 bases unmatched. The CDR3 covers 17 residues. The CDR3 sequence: CASSDGTAPYSNQPQHF. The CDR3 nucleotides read TGTGCCAGCAGCGATGGGACAGCGCCATATAGCAATCAGCCCCAGCATTTT.

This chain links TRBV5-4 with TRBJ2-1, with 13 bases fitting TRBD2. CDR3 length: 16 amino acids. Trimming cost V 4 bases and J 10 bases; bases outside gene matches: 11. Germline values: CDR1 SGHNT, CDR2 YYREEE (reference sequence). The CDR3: CASSSRGTSGVGEQFF. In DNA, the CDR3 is TGTGCCAGCAGCAGCCGCGGGACTAGCGGGGTTGGGGAGCAGTTCTTC.

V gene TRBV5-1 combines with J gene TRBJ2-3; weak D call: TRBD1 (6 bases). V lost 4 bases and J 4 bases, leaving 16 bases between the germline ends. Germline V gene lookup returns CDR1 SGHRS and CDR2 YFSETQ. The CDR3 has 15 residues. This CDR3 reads CASSTYRVESDTQYF. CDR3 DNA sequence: TGCGCCAGCAGCACATACAGGGTTGAGTCAGATACGCAGTATTTT.

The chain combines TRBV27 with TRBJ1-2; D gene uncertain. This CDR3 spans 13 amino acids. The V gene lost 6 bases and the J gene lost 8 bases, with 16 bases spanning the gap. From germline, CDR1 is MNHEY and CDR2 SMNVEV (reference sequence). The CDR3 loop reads CASSLAPTEGYTF. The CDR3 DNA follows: TGTGCCAGCAGCCTCGCTCCTACGGAGGGCTACACCTTC.

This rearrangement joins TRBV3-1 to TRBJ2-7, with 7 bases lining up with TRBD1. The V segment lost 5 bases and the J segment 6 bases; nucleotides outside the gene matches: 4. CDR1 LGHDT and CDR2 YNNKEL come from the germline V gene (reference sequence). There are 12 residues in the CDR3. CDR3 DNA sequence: TGTGCCAGCAGCGCGACAGGGCTCGAGCAGTACGTC. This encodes CASSATGLEQYV.

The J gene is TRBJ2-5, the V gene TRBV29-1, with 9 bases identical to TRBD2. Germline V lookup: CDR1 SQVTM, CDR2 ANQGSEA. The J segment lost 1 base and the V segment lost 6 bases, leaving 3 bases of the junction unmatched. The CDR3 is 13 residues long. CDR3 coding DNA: TGCAGCGTAGCGGGGGGTCTCCAAGAGACCCAGTACTTC. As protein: CSVAGGLQETQYF.

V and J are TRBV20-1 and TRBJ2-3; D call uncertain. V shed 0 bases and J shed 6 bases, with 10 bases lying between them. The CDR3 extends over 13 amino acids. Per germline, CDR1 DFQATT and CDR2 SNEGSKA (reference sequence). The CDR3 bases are TGCAGTGCTAGAGATTTCTCCTGGGATACGCAGTATTTT. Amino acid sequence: CSARDFSWDTQYF.

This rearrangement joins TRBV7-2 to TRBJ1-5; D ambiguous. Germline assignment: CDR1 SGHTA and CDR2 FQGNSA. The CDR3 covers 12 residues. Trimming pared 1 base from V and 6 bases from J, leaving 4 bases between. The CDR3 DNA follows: TGTGCCAGCAGCTTAGGGGCTCAGCCCCAGCATTTT. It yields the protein CASSLGAQPQHF.

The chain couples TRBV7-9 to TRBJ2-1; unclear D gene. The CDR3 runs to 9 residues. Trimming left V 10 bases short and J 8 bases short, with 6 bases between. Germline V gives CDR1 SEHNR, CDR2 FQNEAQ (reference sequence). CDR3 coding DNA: TGTGCCACCGAGGATGAGCAGTTCTTC. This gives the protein CATEDEQFF.

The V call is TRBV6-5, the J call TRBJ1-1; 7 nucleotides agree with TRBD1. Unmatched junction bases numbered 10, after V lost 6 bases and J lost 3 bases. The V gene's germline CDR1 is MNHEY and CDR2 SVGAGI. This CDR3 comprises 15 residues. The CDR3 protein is CASRDEGARDTEAFF. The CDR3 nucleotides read TGTGCCAGCAGGGACGAGGGGGCGAGGGACACTGAAGCTTTCTTT.

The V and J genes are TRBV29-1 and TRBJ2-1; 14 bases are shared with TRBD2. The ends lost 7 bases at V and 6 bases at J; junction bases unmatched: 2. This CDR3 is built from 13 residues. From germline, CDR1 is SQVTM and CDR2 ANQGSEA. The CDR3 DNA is TGCAGCGAGGGACTAGCGGGGGCCAATGAGCAGTTCTTC. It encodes CSEGLAGANEQFF.

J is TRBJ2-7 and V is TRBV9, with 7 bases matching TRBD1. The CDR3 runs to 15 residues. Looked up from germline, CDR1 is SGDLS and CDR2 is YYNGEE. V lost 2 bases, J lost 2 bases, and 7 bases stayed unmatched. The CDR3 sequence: CASSVFDGQAYEQYF. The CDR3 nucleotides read TGTGCCAGCAGCGTTTTTGATGGACAGGCCTACGAGCAGTACTTC.

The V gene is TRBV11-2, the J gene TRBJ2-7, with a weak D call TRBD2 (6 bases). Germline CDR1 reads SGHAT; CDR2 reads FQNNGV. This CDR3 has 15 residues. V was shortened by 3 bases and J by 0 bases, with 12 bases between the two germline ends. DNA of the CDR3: TGTGCCAGCAGCTTGGGGCGGGGAAGCTCCTACGAGCAGTACGTC. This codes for CASSLGRGSSYEQYV.

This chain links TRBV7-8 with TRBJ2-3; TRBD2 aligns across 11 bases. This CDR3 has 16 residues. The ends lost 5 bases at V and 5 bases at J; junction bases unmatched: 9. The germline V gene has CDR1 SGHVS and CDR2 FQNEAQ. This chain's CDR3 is CASSRYSGGAGDTQYF. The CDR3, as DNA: TGTGCCAGCAGCAGATATAGCGGGGGGGCCGGAGATACGCAGTATTTT.

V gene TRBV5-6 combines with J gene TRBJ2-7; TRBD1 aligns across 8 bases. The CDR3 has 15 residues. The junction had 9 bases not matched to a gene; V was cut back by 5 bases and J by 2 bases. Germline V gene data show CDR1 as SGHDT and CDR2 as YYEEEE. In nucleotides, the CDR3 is TGTGCCAGCAGGTTAGGGACAGGTGTAACCTACGAGCAGTACGTC. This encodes CASRLGTGVTYEQYV.

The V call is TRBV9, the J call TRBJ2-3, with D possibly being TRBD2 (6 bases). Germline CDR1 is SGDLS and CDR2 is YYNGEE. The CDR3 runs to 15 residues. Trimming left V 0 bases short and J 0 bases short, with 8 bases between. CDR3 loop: CASSVERASTDTQYF. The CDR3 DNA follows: TGTGCCAGCAGCGTAGAGCGGGCGAGCACAGATACGCAGTATTTT.

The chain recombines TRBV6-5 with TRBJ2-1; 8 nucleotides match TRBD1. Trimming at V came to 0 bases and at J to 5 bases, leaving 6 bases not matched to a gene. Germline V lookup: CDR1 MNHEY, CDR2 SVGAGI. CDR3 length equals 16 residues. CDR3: CASSYSRQGSHNEQFF. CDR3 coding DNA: TGTGCCAGCAGTTACTCGAGACAGGGGTCTCACAATGAGCAGTTCTTC.

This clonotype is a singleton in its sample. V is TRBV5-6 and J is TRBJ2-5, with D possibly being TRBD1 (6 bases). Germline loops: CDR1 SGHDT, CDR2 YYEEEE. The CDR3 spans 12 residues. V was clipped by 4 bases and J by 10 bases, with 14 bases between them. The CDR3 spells CASSLATGGQYF. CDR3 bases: TGTGCCAGCAGCCTGGCGACAGGTGGCCAGTACTTC.

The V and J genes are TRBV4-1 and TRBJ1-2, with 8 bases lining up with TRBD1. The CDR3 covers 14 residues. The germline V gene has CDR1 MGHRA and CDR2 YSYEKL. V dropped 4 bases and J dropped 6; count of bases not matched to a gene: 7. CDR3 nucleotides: TGCGCCAGCAGCCCCGCAGGGGGCTCGGATGGCTACACCTTC. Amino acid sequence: CASSPAGGSDGYTF.

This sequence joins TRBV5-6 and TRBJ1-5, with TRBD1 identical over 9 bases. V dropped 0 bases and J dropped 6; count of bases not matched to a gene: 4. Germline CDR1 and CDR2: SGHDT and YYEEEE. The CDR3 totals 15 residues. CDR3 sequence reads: CASSLGTGDGQPQHF. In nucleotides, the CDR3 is TGTGCCAGCAGCTTGGGGACAGGGGACGGTCAGCCCCAGCATTTT.